The subject of this entry is one TCR beta chain. The antigen it binds to is not known. Nothing much larger sits one base from this clone, and base qualities are not available. In light of the paper, this sample's time point label describes: baseline before first vaccination. Vaccinee samples came from UK trials COV001 and COV002, including a single-blind randomized controlled phase 2/3 trial of AZD1222 (ChAdOx1 nCoV-19) in healthy adults. Trial participant PBMC samples were collected at day 0 and day 28 after the second dose for TCRbeta chain sequencing. The CDR3 regions of human TCRbeta chains were analyzed by immunosequencing. As for the authors' bioinformatics: TCRs in the repertoires were compared against a reference library of SARS-CoV-2-specific TCRs that had been generated with the MIRA antigen-specificity platform. Breadth was defined as the fraction of unique TCRs that were SARS-CoV-2-associated, and depth was defined as the fraction of total T cells that were SARS-CoV-2-associated. Using the MIRA data, each spike-specific TCR was mapped to the spike region that the TCR reacts to and placed in a CD4 or CD8 class. Log10-transformed breadth and depth values were compared by one-way ANOVA with Sidak's multiple comparisons tests. TCRdb's version of the immuneACCESS table is confined to in-frame rearrangements and falls short of the full clone set. An unresolved V gene accounts for under half of the shortfall where checked; the remainder is of unknown origin. The D gene and trimming were derived from the DNA, and the V and J assignments and clone size from that table. Counted in this sample were around 180,000 clones; approximately 92% of them appeared once. Clones ranked in the top ten supply about 9.4% of the sample.

This sample stems from a study of T cell responses to AZD1222 COVID-19 vaccine (dated by TCRdb to about 2021). Some background on the complete study: Because spike-specific TCR depth and breadth did not differ between the two schedules, AZD1222 recipients who got a second dose at roughly 4 weeks were pooled with those who got a second dose at roughly 12 weeks. A total of 233 trial participants underwent TCR sequencing, of whom 200 to 220 received two doses of AZD1222 and some 25 received two doses of the MenACWY control vaccine. Trial participants were enrolled into age subgroups of 18-55, 56-69 and 70-plus years, which contained approximately 150, 28 and 58 TCR-sequenced participants, respectively. General findings and caveats noted by the study authors: Participants were mostly white British and included more females than males, and it was suggested by the authors that clonal diversity may have been underestimated. After two AZD1222 doses, both the breadth and the depth of spike-specific TCRs were significantly higher than at day 0 and than in MenACWY recipients. The vaccine-associated CD4 TCRs covered the entire spike protein, and the dominant responses fell in regions 160-218 and 743-854. Because no samples from the day 14 peak response were available, repertoires could be characterized only after the peak T cell response. Reportedly, almost half of the unique spike-specific TCRs recognized epitopes lying outside the regions that are mutated in the B.1.351 and B.1.1.7 variants. Only six AZD1222 recipients were SARS-CoV-2 seropositive at baseline, limiting conclusions about previously exposed vaccinees. The 56-69-year group was small, and its depth increase did not reach significance, likely because of low power.

V and J lose 5 bases and 8 bases, and a span of 24 bases separates them. According to the germline V gene (reference sequence), CDR1 reads LNHNV and CDR2 reads YYDKDF. The CDR3, from cysteine to phenylalanine, totals 16 residues. Only the CDR3 DNA is retained, 48 bases long and in frame from the first base. The sequences come from peripheral blood, collected on day 0 of AZD1222 vaccination. The rearranged chain carries TRBV15 and TRBJ1-2; the D segment could be TRBD1, given 6 matching bases. The sequence derives from an adult in good health. The CDR3 sequence is CATSVWGGAPTPGYTF. Read as DNA, the sequence is TGTGCCACCAGCGTTTGGGGGGGGGCTCCGACTCCCGGCTACACCTTC. With the portions outside the CDR3 filled from the reference TRBV15 and TRBJ1-2 genes, the complete variable region becomes DAMVIQNPRYQVTQFGKPVTLSCSQTLNHNVMYWYQQKSSQAPKLLFHYYDKDFNNEADTPDNFQSRRPNTSFCFLDIRSPGLGDTAMYLCATSVWGGAPTPGYTFGSGTRLTVV.